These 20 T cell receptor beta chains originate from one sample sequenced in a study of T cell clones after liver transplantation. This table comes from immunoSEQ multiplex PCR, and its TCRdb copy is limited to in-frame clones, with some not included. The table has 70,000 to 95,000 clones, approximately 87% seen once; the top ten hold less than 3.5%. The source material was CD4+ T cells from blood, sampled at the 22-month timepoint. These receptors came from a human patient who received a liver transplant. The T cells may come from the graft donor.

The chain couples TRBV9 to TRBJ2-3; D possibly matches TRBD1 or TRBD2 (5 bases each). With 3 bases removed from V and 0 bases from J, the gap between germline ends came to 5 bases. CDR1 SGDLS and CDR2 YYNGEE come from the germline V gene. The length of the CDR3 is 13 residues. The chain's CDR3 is CASSGGSTDTQYF. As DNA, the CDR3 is TGTGCCAGCAGCGGGGGGAGCACAGATACGCAGTATTTT.

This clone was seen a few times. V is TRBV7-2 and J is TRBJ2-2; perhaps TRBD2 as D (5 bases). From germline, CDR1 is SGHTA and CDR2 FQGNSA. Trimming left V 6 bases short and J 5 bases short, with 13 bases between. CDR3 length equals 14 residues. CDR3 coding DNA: TGTGCCAGCAGTAATGCCCCGGGGACCGGGGAGCTGTTTTTT. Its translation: CASSNAPGTGELFF.

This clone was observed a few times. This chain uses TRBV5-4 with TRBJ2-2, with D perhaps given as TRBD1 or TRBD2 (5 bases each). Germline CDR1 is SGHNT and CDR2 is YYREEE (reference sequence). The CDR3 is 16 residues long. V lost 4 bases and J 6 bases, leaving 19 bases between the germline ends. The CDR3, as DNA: TGTGCCAGCAGCCCGCAGCGTCGGGGCCGCCCCGGGGAGCTGTTTTTT. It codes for CASSPQRRGRPGELFF. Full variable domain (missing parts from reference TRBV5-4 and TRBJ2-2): ETGVTQSPTHLIKTRGQQVTLRCSSQSGHNTVSWYQQALGQGPQFIFQYYREEENGRGNFPPRFSGLQFPNYSSELNVNALELDDSALYLCASSPQRRGRPGELFFGEGSRLTVL.

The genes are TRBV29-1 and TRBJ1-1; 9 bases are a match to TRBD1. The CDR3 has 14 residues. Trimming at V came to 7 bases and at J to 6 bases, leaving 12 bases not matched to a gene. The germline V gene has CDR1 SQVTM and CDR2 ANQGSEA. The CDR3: CSDVGTGLYSEAFF. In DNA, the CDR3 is TGCAGCGATGTGGGGACAGGGCTTTACTCTGAAGCTTTCTTT.

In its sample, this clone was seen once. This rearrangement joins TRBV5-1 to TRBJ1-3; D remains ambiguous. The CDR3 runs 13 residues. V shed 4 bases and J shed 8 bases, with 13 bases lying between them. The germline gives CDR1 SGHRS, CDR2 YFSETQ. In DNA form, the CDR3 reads TGCGCCAGCAGCGGATGGCCGTGGGACACCATATATTTT. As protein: CASSGWPWDTIYF.

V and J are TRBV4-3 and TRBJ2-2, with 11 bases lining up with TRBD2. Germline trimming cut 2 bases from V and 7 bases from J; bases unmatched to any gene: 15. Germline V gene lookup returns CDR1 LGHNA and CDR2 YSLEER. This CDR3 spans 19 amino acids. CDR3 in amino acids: CASSQQIPGTSGIIGELFF. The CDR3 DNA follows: TGCGCCAGCAGCCAACAAATACCCGGGACTAGCGGTATAATCGGGGAGCTGTTTTTT.

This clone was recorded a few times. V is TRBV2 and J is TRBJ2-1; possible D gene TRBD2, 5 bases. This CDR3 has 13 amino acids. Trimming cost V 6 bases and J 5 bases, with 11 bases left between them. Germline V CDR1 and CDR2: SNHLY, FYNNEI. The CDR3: CASSADFNNEQFF. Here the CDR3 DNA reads TGTGCCAGCAGCGCGGACTTTAACAATGAGCAGTTCTTC.

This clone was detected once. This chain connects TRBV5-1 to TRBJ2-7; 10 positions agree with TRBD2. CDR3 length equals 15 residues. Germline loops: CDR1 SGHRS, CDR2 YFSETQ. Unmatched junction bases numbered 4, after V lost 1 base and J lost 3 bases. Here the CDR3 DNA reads TGCGCCAGCAGCTTGTCTAGCGGGAGTAGCTACGAGCAGTACTTC. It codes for CASSLSSGSSYEQYF.

The chain's CDR3 is CASSGVTSGSLFHYNEQFF. The DNA for the CDR3 is TGTGCCAGCAGTGGGGTGACTAGCGGCTCATTATTCCACTACAATGAGCAGTTCTTC. The chain combines TRBV6-1 with TRBJ2-1; 9 positions match TRBD2. Looked up from germline, CDR1 is MNHNS and CDR2 is SASEGT. Trimming removed 4 bases from V and 3 bases from J; junction bases left unmatched: 16. There are 19 residues in the CDR3.

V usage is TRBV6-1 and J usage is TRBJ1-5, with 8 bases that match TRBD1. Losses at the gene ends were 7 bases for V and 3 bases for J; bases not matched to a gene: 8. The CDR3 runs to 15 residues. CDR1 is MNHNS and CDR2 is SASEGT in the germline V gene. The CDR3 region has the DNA TGTGCCAGCAAGGGAACAGGGGGGTACAATCAGCCCCAGCATTTT. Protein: CASKGTGGYNQPQHF.

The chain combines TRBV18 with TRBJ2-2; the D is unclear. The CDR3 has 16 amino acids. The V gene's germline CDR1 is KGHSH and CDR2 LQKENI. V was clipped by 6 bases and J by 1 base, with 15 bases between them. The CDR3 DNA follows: TGTGCCAGCTCCAGCGCCGACAAACAGAACACCGGGGAGCTGTTTTTT. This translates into CASSSADKQNTGELFF. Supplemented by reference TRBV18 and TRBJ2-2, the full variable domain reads NAGVMQNPRHLVRRRGQEARLRCSPMKGHSHVYWYRQLPEEGLKFMVYLQKENIIDESGMPKERFSAEFPKEGPSILRIQQVVRGDSAAYFCASSSADKQNTGELFFGEGSRLTVL.

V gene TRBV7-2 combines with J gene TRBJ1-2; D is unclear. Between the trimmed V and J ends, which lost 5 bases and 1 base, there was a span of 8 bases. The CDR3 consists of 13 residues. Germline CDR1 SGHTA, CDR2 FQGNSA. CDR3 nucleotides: TGTGCCAGCAGCCCGACGGTTAACTATGGCTACACCTTC. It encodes CASSPTVNYGYTF.

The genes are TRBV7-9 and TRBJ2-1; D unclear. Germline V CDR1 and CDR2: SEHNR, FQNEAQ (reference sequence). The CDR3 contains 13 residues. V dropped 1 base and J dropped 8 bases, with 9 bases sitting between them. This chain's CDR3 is CASSLVVSDEQFF. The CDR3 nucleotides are TGTGCCAGCAGCTTAGTTGTGAGCGATGAGCAGTTCTTC. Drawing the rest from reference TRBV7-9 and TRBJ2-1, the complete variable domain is DTGVSQNPRHKITKRGQNVTFRCDPISEHNRLYWYRQTLGQGPEFLTYFQNEAQLEKSRLLSDRFSAERPKGSFSTLEIQRTEQGDSAMYLCASSLVVSDEQFFGPGTRLTVL.

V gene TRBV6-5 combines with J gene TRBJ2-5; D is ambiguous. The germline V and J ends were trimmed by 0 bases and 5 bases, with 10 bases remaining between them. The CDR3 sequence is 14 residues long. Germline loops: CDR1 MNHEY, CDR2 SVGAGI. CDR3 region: CASSYSGAQETQYF. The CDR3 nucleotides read TGTGCCAGCAGTTACTCGGGCGCCCAGGAGACCCAGTACTTC.

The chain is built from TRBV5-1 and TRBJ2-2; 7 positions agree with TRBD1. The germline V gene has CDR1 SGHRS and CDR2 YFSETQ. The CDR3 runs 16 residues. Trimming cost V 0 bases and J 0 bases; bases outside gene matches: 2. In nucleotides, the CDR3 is TGCGCCAGCAGCTTGGCGGGACAGACGAACACCGGGGAGCTGTTTTTT. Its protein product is CASSLAGQTNTGELFF.

CDR3: CASSAQGAIYGYTF. The CDR3, as DNA: TGTGCCAGCAGCGCACAGGGGGCTATCTATGGCTACACCTTC. This chain links TRBV7-2 with TRBJ1-2; 9 bases are a match to TRBD1. The CDR3 is 14 amino acids. The V segment lost 5 bases and the J segment 4 bases; nucleotides outside the gene matches: 5. The germline V gene has CDR1 SGHTA and CDR2 FQGNSA.

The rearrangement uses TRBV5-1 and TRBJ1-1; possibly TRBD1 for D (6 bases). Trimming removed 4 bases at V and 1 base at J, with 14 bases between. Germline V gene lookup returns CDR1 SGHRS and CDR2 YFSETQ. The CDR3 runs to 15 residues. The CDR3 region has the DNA TGCGCCAGCAGCCCCATCGGACAGACGAACACTGAAGCTTTCTTT. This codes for CASSPIGQTNTEAFF.

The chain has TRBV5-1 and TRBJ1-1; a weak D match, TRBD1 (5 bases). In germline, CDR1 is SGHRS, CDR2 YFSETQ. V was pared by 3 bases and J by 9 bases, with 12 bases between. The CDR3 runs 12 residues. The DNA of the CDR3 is TGCGCCAGCAGCTATAGCAGGGAGAAAGCTTTCTTT. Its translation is CASSYSREKAFF.

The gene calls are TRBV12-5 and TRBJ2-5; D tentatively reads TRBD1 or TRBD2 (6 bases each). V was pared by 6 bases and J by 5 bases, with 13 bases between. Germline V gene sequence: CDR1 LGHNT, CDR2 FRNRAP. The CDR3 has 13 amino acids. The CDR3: CASGLRGDETQYF. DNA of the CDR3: TGTGCTAGTGGCCTAAGGGGGGATGAGACCCAGTACTTC.

DNA of the CDR3: TGTGCCAGTAGTATTGGGTCCTCGGGACACTATGGCTACACCTTC. It yields the protein CASSIGSSGHYGYTF. The chain recombines TRBV19 with TRBJ1-2, with D perhaps matching TRBD1 (5 bases). Trimming stripped 3 bases from V and 3 bases from J, with 14 bases between. CDR3 length: 15 amino acids. Germline V lookup: CDR1 LNHDA, CDR2 SQIVND (reference sequence).